This T cell receptor beta chain originates from a study of cytomegalovirus exposure and HLA in healthy donors. Whole-study findings and limits: An Asian-associated ancestry cluster reportedly showed fewer N-insertions than the roughly 670-donor mean in a later analysis. A few V segments could not be told apart, such as TRBV6-2 and TRBV6-3, and were left out. A later analysis showed that HLA-associated TCR beta chains had undergone more clonal expansion than equally common others. Using the classifier, cytomegalovirus status was reportedly diagnosed with high specificity and sensitivity.

The PCR had 60 Vbeta and 13 Jbeta primers. The protocol was immunoSEQ multiplex PCR, while the TCRdb copy is restricted to in-frame clones and leaves out a portion. Of roughly 150,000 clones in the sample, around two thirds were seen once. Trimming cost V 4 bases and J 6 bases, with 16 bases left between them. The CDR3 length is 14 residues. From germline, CDR1 is KGHSY and CDR2 FQNENV. For this clone: Its specificity is not known.

The chain uses TRBV16 and TRBJ2-7, with D tentatively TRBD2 (5 bases). The sequence came from a man aged 30 to 39 in good health and CMV-seropositive. Material: PBMCs. This chain's CDR3 is CASSPRPGISEQYF. In nucleotides, the CDR3 is TGTGCCAGCAGCCCACGCCCGGGAATCAGCGAGCAGTACTTC.